A single sample gave rise to the 24 T cell receptor beta chains below, sequenced in a study of lymphopenia after photon versus proton radiotherapy. Only in-frame clones appear in the TCRdb table, and some are missing; sequencing was by immunoSEQ multiplex PCR. The sample yields 150,000 to 200,000 clones, approximately 91% seen once. The input for sequencing was peripheral blood, taken from a patient treated with photon-based radiotherapy. The receptors derive from a man in his fifties with gastric cancer.

This clone was seen more than once but under ten times. This chain connects TRBV20-1 to TRBJ1-1, with D uncertain. From germline, CDR1 is DFQATT and CDR2 SNEGSKA (reference sequence). V lost 4 bases and J lost 3, with 6 bases in between. CDR3 length: 11 amino acids. This chain's CDR3 is CSAMTHTEAFF. The CDR3 DNA is TGCAGTGCTATGACCCACACTGAAGCTTTCTTT.

The rearrangement joins TRBV6-1 to TRBJ1-1; 8 positions agree with TRBD1. The length of the CDR3 is 13 residues. V lost 6 bases to trimming and J lost 5 bases; unmatched junction nucleotides: 5. CDR1 is MNHNS, CDR2 SASEGT, per germline. The CDR3 reads CASRDRGWTEAFF. In DNA, the CDR3 is TGTGCCAGCAGAGACAGGGGTTGGACTGAAGCTTTCTTT.

This clone was counted a single time. This rearrangement joins TRBV7-9 to TRBJ1-5; unclear D gene. V dropped 1 base and J dropped 0 bases, with 7 bases sitting between them. The germline gives CDR1 SEHNR, CDR2 FQNEAQ (reference sequence). This CDR3 region has 15 residues. CDR3 region: CASSLDGDSNQPQHF. Here the CDR3 DNA reads TGTGCCAGCAGCTTAGACGGGGATAGCAATCAGCCCCAGCATTTT.

The CDR3 spells CASSSGTGELFF. The CDR3 region has the DNA TGTGCCAGCAGCTCCGGGACCGGGGAGCTGTTTTTT. The chain carries TRBV11-2 and TRBJ2-2; D gene uncertain. V was cut by 4 bases and J by 5 bases, with 5 bases left in between. The CDR3 sequence is 12 residues long. Per the germline V gene, CDR1 is SGHAT and CDR2 is FQNNGV.

This chain links TRBV30 with TRBJ2-1; no clear D gene. The CDR3 consists of 12 residues. V was cut by 4 bases and J by 4 bases, with 8 bases left in between. In germline, CDR1 is GTSNPN, CDR2 SVGIG (reference sequence). CDR3 coding DNA: TGTGCCTGGACCGACACATACAATGAGCAGTTCTTC. Its protein product is CAWTDTYNEQFF. Variable domain in full (rest from reference TRBV30 and TRBJ2-1): SQTIHQWPATLVQPVGSPLSLECTVEGTSNPNLYWYRQAAGRGLQLLFYSVGIGQISSEVPQNLSASRPQDRQFILSSKKLLLSDSGFYLCAWTDTYNEQFFGPGTRLTVL.

This clone was seen more than once but under ten times. The chain is built from TRBV27 and TRBJ1-2; 9 positions agree with TRBD1. Germline values: CDR1 MNHEY, CDR2 SMNVEV (reference sequence). CDR3 length: 13 residues. V gave up 4 bases and J gave up 6 bases; unmatched junction bases: 3. CDR3 residues: CASSSWTGDGYTF. CDR3 nucleotides: TGTGCCAGCAGTTCCTGGACAGGGGATGGCTACACCTTC.

The chain couples TRBV7-9 to TRBJ1-1, with TRBD1 matching over 8 bases. With 5 bases clipped from V and 5 bases from J, the junction kept 7 bases outside the gene matches. CDR3 length: 14 residues. Germline V lookup: CDR1 SEHNR, CDR2 FQNEAQ (reference sequence). This CDR3 is CASSTRQGKTEAFF. CDR3 sequence (DNA): TGTGCCAGCAGCACGCGACAGGGGAAGACTGAAGCTTTCTTT.

Written as DNA, the CDR3 is TGTGCCAGCAGGCGGGACTCACAAATGGAGGGGGAGCTGTTTTTT. Its translation: CASRRDSQMEGELFF. This chain uses TRBV6-5 with TRBJ2-2; a weak D match, TRBD2 (6 bases). CDR1 and CDR2 from the germline V gene are MNHEY and SVGAGI. The CDR3 spans 15 residues. V was trimmed by 6 bases and J by 8 bases, leaving 19 bases between them.

The V gene is TRBV5-1, the J gene TRBJ2-3, with TRBD2 matching 9 bases. The CDR3 totals 15 residues. Germline V lookup: CDR1 SGHRS, CDR2 YFSETQ. The V and J ends lost 2 bases and 1 base, in that order; junction bases with no gene match: 2. The chain's CDR3 is CASSFSGSGTDTQYF. The DNA of the CDR3 is TGCGCCAGCAGCTTTAGCGGGAGCGGCACAGATACGCAGTATTTT.

This clone was counted once. The chain links TRBV18 to TRBJ1-3, with D tentatively TRBD1 (5 bases). CDR3 length: 16 amino acids. V dropped 3 bases and J dropped 1 base, with 13 bases sitting between them. From germline, CDR1 is KGHSH and CDR2 LQKENI. The CDR3 sequence is CASSPSAGGSGNTIYF. CDR3 nucleotides: TGTGCCAGCTCACCCTCGGCGGGGGGATCTGGAAACACCATATATTTT.

This clone was picked up one time. This chain links TRBV5-1 with TRBJ2-7; D uncertain. CDR1 and CDR2 (germline): SGHRS, YFSETQ. CDR3 length: 15 amino acids. With 7 bases removed from V and 2 bases from J, the gap between germline ends came to 19 bases. The CDR3 DNA is TGCGCCAGCGGGGTAGGCGACATTCCGACCTACGAGCAGTACTTC. Its translation: CASGVGDIPTYEQYF.

The CDR3: CASSLRRTGANTGELFF. The CDR3 coding sequence is TGTGCCAGCAGCTTAAGGCGGACAGGGGCCAACACCGGGGAGCTGTTTTTT. The chain combines TRBV7-9 with TRBJ2-2; TRBD1 matches at 9 bases. Per the germline V gene, CDR1 is SEHNR and CDR2 is FQNEAQ (reference sequence). The CDR3 covers 17 residues. V shed 2 bases and J 2 bases; nucleotides not matched to a gene: 6.

This rearrangement joins TRBV2 to TRBJ1-4; 10 bases agree with TRBD1. Germline V lookup: CDR1 SNHLY, CDR2 FYNNEI. The ends lost 6 bases at V and 5 bases at J; junction bases unmatched: 3. The CDR3 is 14 amino acids. CDR3 amino acids: CASRTGGANEKLFF. The CDR3 nucleotides are TGTGCCAGCAGGACAGGGGGCGCCAATGAAAAACTGTTTTTT.

In its sample, this clone was seen once. The rearrangement uses TRBV29-1 and TRBJ2-2; the D gene is possibly TRBD1 (5 bases). In germline, CDR1 is SQVTM, CDR2 ANQGSEA. The CDR3 is made up of 12 amino acids. V was clipped by 8 bases and J by 0 bases, with 7 bases between them. The CDR3, as DNA: TGCAGCTACAGGACGAACACCGGGGAGCTGTTTTTT. Translation: CSYRTNTGELFF.

This clone has a single count. This sequence joins TRBV7-3 and TRBJ2-3; the D gene is possibly TRBD2 (5 bases). CDR1 and CDR2 (germline): SGHTA, FQGTGA. V lost 5 bases to trimming and J lost 7 bases, with 7 bases between them. The CDR3 consists of 11 residues. This chain's CDR3 is CASSEGNTQYF. Written as DNA, the CDR3 is TGTGCCAGCAGCGAGGGAAATACGCAGTATTTT. Together with reference TRBV7-3 and TRBJ2-3, the CDR3 gives the full variable domain: GAGVSQTPSNKVTEKGKYVELRCDPISGHTALYWYRQSLGQGPEFLIYFQGTGAADDSGLPNDRFFAVRPEGSVSTLKIQRTERGDSAVYLCASSEGNTQYFGPGTRLTVL.

This clone was observed a single time. The CDR3 sequence: CASSLAGPGKVPTLEYF. CDR3 DNA: TGTGCCAGCAGCTTAGCGGGGCCCGGGAAGGTTCCTACGCTGGAGTACTTC. V and J are TRBV7-9 and TRBJ2-7; either TRBD1 or TRBD2 may supply D (5 bases each). The CDR3 sequence is 17 residues long. Germline assignment: CDR1 SEHNR and CDR2 FQNEAQ (reference sequence). V lost 0 bases, J lost 11 bases, and 26 bases lay in between.

The chain employs TRBV30 and TRBJ1-1, with 10 bases identical to TRBD1. Germline loops: CDR1 GTSNPN, CDR2 SVGIG (reference sequence). This CDR3 is built from 16 residues. V lost 3 bases to trimming and J lost 1 base; unmatched junction nucleotides: 8. The CDR3 loop is CAWREPRTGGNTEAFF. As DNA, the CDR3 is TGTGCCTGGAGGGAACCGAGGACAGGGGGGAACACTGAAGCTTTCTTT.

The chain recombines TRBV7-2 with TRBJ2-7, with 8 bases aligning to TRBD2. The trim removed 2 bases at V and 5 bases at J, leaving 11 bases unmatched. The CDR3 covers 16 residues. Germline V gene lookup returns CDR1 SGHTA and CDR2 FQGNSA. CDR3 protein: CASSLLEGAGENEQYF. The DNA for the CDR3 is TGTGCCAGCAGCTTACTTGAAGGAGCGGGAGAGAACGAGCAGTACTTC.

The chain links TRBV6-6 to TRBJ1-4; 10 nucleotides align to TRBD1. Trimming cost V 2 bases and J 7 bases; bases outside gene matches: 4. Germline assignment: CDR1 MNHNY and CDR2 SVGAGI (reference sequence). The CDR3 loop spans 15 amino acids. The CDR3 is CASSYGGQGSEKLFF. The CDR3 DNA follows: TGTGCCAGCAGTTACGGGGGACAGGGGAGTGAAAAACTGTTTTTT.

Only a few counts were recorded for this clone. The chain is built from TRBV28 and TRBJ1-2, with TRBD1 matching over 8 bases. Per the germline V gene, CDR1 is MDHEN and CDR2 is SYDVKM. The junction had 9 bases not matched to a gene; V was cut back by 5 bases and J by 7 bases. The CDR3 is 14 amino acids. CDR3 sequence (DNA): TGTGCCAGCAGTCCACCCGGCAGGGGGCCTGGCTACACCTTC. It yields the protein CASSPPGRGPGYTF.

The rearrangement joins TRBV6-6 to TRBJ1-2; the D gene is possibly TRBD1 (5 bases). The V end was cut by 4 bases, the J end by 4 bases, with 16 bases between. Germline CDR1 is MNHNY and CDR2 is SVGAGI (reference sequence). The CDR3 loop spans 15 amino acids. This CDR3 is CASSSALLGLYGYTF. DNA for the CDR3: TGTGCCAGCAGTTCCGCACTCCTGGGGCTCTATGGCTACACCTTC.

This chain joins TRBV4-1 and TRBJ2-7; no clear D. Germline V gene lookup returns CDR1 MGHRA and CDR2 YSYEKL. The CDR3 is 16 residues long. V was trimmed by 0 bases and J by 0 bases, leaving 12 bases between them. The CDR3 DNA reads as TGCGCCAGCAGCCAAGATCTGGCGCACGACTCCTACGAGCAGTACTTC. Encoded protein: CASSQDLAHDSYEQYF.

The genes are TRBV4-2 and TRBJ1-1, with D possibly matching TRBD1 (5 bases). The CDR3 spans 15 residues. Germline CDR1 and CDR2: LGHNA and YNFKEQ. Trimming removed 3 bases at V and 4 bases at J, with 15 bases between. The CDR3 protein is CASSQDPDGGTEAFF. The CDR3 nucleotides are TGTGCCAGCAGCCAGGACCCCGACGGGGGCACTGAAGCTTTCTTT.

The chain employs TRBV5-1 and TRBJ2-2, with TRBD1 identical over 11 bases. The germline V gene encodes CDR1 SGHRS and CDR2 YFSETQ. The CDR3 covers 16 residues. Unmatched junction bases numbered 5, after V lost 2 bases and J lost 5 bases. This chain's CDR3 is CASSLRTGGRTGELFF. CDR3 bases: TGCGCCAGCAGCTTAAGGACAGGGGGCAGGACCGGGGAGCTGTTTTTT. Combining the CDR3 with reference TRBV5-1 and TRBJ2-2 gives the whole variable domain KAGVTQTPRYLIKTRGQQVTLSCSPISGHRSVSWYQQTPGQGLQFLFEYFSETQRNKGNFPGRFSGRQFSNSRSEMNVSTLELGDSALYLCASSLRTGGRTGELFFGEGSRLTVL.